Listed below are T cell receptor beta chains from one sample, sequenced in a study of cytomegalovirus exposure and HLA in healthy donors. Data came from immunoSEQ multiplex PCR; TCRdb stores just in-frame clones and leaves some out. Of about 120,000 clones listed, around 77% are singletons. Sequenced sample: PBMCs. The receptors come from a man between 18 and 35 years old in good health and CMV-seropositive. Both conserved end residues are part of each CDR3. D genes are given only for firm matches. Size values are once, few and many counts, or a class for expanded clones, and some rows have none.

v_gene	j_gene	len	abundance	d_gene	CDR3aa	CDR3nt
TRBV6-5	TRBJ2-1	14	NA	NA	CASSYSKSSAEQFF	TGTGCCAGCAGTTACTCGAAGAGTAGCGCAGAGCAGTTCTTC
TRBV5-4	TRBJ1-1	13	few	NA	CASSLTVNTEAFF	TGTGCCAGCAGCTTGACAGTGAACACTGAAGCTTTCTTT
TRBV5-1	TRBJ1-1	14	NA	NA	CASSLGGPGTEAFF	TGCGCCAGCAGCTTGGGAGGGCCCGGCACTGAAGCTTTCTTT
TRBV27	TRBJ2-7	14	NA	TRBD2	CASSLGQREAEQYF	TGTGCCAGCAGTCTGGGCCAGCGGGAGGCCGAGCAGTACTTC
TRBV5-1	TRBJ2-5	15	NA	TRBD1	CASSARQGGQETQYF	TGCGCCAGCAGCGCACGACAGGGGGGACAAGAGACCCAGTACTTC
TRBV18	TRBJ2-5	14	NA	TRBD2	CASSPSTGGETQYF	TGTGCCAGCTCACCAAGTACGGGGGGAGAGACCCAGTACTTC
TRBV19	TRBJ2-1	13	few	TRBD2	CASSIQREAEQFF	TGTGCCAGTAGTATACAGCGGGAGGCTGAGCAGTTCTTC
TRBV7-9	TRBJ2-3	18	NA	NA	CASSPRGLAEPSTDTQYF	TGTGCCAGCAGCCCCAGAGGTCTAGCCGAGCCGAGCACAGATACGCAGTATTTT
TRBV4-2	TRBJ2-3	16	once	TRBD2	CASSQDPSGSSDTQYF	TGTGCCAGCAGCCAAGATCCTAGCGGGAGTTCAGATACGCAGTATTTT
TRBV4-2	TRBJ2-5	14	NA	NA	CASSQEAEEETQYF	TGTGCCAGCAGCCAAGAAGCCGAGGAAGAGACCCAGTACTTC
TRBV5-4	TRBJ2-7	15	few	TRBD2	CASSSSGGSSYEQYF	TGTGCCAGCAGCTCTAGCGGGGGGAGCTCCTACGAGCAGTACTTC
TRBV5-1	TRBJ2-6	15	NA	NA	CASSFGDSGANVLTF	TGCGCCAGCAGCTTCGGGGATTCTGGGGCCAACGTCCTGACTTTC
TRBV6-1	TRBJ1-2	14	NA	NA	CASSWGGQGEGYTF	TGTGCCAGCAGTTGGGGAGGCCAGGGCGAGGGCTACACCTTC
TRBV9	TRBJ1-1	15	NA	NA	CASSKGRGADTEAFF	TGTGCCAGCAGCAAGGGCAGGGGAGCGGACACTGAAGCTTTCTTT
TRBV4-1	TRBJ1-1	15	NA	NA	CASSQVTGPNTEAFF	TGCGCCAGCAGCCAAGTAACAGGACCGAACACTGAAGCTTTCTTT
TRBV5-1	TRBJ2-3	14	NA	TRBD2	CASSSSGGKDTQYF	TGCGCCAGCAGCTCTAGCGGGGGTAAAGATACGCAGTATTTT
TRBV27	TRBJ1-1	14	NA	NA	CASSLAGVRTEAFF	TGTGCCAGCAGTTTAGCCGGGGTGAGAACTGAAGCTTTCTTT
TRBV4-2	TRBJ2-4	13	NA	TRBD1	CASSLGTENIQYF	TGTGCCAGCAGCCTCGGGACAGAAAACATTCAGTACTTC
TRBV5-4	TRBJ1-2	16	NA	NA	CASSLGEGLLEYGYTF	TGTGCCAGCAGCTTAGGGGAGGGCCTATTAGAGTATGGCTACACCTTC
TRBV19	TRBJ1-5	14	NA	TRBD1	CASHDRGLGQPQHF	TGTGCCAGTCACGACAGGGGGCTAGGACAGCCCCAGCATTTT
TRBV7-3	TRBJ2-7	18	NA	NA	CASSPEGTLGDHLDEQYF	TGTGCCAGCAGCCCCGAAGGTACCTTGGGTGATCACCTAGACGAGCAGTACTTC
TRBV7-9	TRBJ2-2	14	NA	NA	CASSLGGHTGELFF	TGTGCCAGCAGCTTAGGGGGGCACACCGGGGAGCTGTTTTTT
TRBV11-3	TRBJ2-1	16	NA	TRBD2	CASSLFSSGEHNEQFF	TGTGCCAGCAGCTTATTTTCTAGCGGGGAACACAATGAGCAGTTCTTC
TRBV7-9	TRBJ2-1	19	NA	TRBD1	CSSTDKARKQGAAYNEQFF	TGTTCCAGCACCGACAAAGCGCGAAAACAGGGGGCAGCGTACAATGAGCAGTTCTTC
TRBV30	TRBJ1-2	11	few	NA	CAYTGGYGYTF	TGTGCATATACCGGGGGCTATGGCTACACCTTC
TRBV27	TRBJ1-3	13	NA	NA	CASSSGTGNTIYF	TGTGCCAGCAGTTCAGGGACTGGAAACACCATATATTTT
TRBV10-2	TRBJ2-2	14	NA	NA	CASSAGDGTGELFF	TGCGCCAGCAGTGCCGGGGATGGCACCGGGGAGCTGTTTTTT
TRBV5-1	TRBJ1-1	14	once	NA	CASGPGGSNTEAFF	TGCGCCAGCGGGCCGGGGGGGTCGAACACTGAAGCTTTCTTT
TRBV5-1	TRBJ2-1	15	few	TRBD2	CASSTSGIPYNEQFF	TGCGCCAGCAGCACTAGCGGGATACCGTACAATGAGCAGTTCTTC
TRBV6-5	TRBJ1-2	15	NA	NA	CASSPGPPGGYGYTF	TGTGCCAGCAGCCCGGGACCGCCGGGGGGCTATGGCTACACCTTC
TRBV19	TRBJ2-7	15	NA	NA	CASSTVGGLSYEQYF	TGTGCCAGTAGTACAGTAGGAGGGCTCTCCTACGAGCAGTACTTC
TRBV6-5	TRBJ1-1	16	NA	TRBD1	CASSYLRQGAATEAFF	TGTGCCAGCAGTTACTTGAGACAGGGGGCGGCCACTGAAGCTTTCTTT
TRBV6-5	TRBJ1-1	16	NA	NA	CASSYGTNTIYTEAFF	TGTGCCAGCAGTTATGGTACGAATACTATTTACACTGAAGCTTTCTTT
TRBV30	TRBJ1-1	13	NA	NA	CAWNREMNTEAFF	TGTGCCTGGAACAGGGAAATGAACACTGAAGCTTTCTTT
TRBV18	TRBJ2-3	13	NA	NA	CASYVQGRDTQYF	TGTGCCAGCTACGTACAGGGCAGAGATACGCAGTATTTT
TRBV6-5	TRBJ2-7	14	NA	TRBD2	CASSPLAGPYEQYF	TGTGCCAGCAGTCCACTAGCGGGACCCTACGAGCAGTACTTC
TRBV6-6	TRBJ2-2	15	NA	TRBD2	CASSLGLAGAGELFF	TGTGCCAGCAGTTTAGGACTAGCGGGAGCCGGGGAGCTGTTTTTT
TRBV5-1	TRBJ2-1	18	NA	TRBD2	CASSEGPSLAGSYNEQFF	TGCGCCAGCAGCGAAGGTCCCAGCCTAGCGGGGTCCTACAATGAGCAGTTCTTC
TRBV14	TRBJ2-1	15	NA	TRBD2	CASSQERLAGSEQFF	TGTGCCAGCAGCCAAGAAAGGCTAGCGGGAAGTGAGCAGTTCTTC
TRBV28	TRBJ1-2	16	NA	TRBD1	CASSIPPGTGVGGYTF	TGTGCCAGCAGCATCCCCCCGGGGACAGGGGTGGGTGGCTACACCTTC
TRBV4-1	TRBJ2-5	16	NA	NA	CASSQALQGGQETQYF	TGCGCCAGCAGCCAGGCATTACAGGGGGGGCAGGAGACCCAGTACTTC
TRBV6-5	TRBJ1-2	13	NA	NA	CASSEPDKVGYTF	TGTGCCAGCAGTGAACCAGACAAGGTTGGCTACACCTTC
TRBV28	TRBJ1-2	14	NA	NA	CASSLGGKNYGYTF	TGTGCCAGCAGTTTAGGGGGGAAAAACTATGGCTACACCTTC
TRBV5-5	TRBJ2-7	14	NA	TRBD1	CASSAGTGDLEQYF	TGTGCCAGCAGCGCCGGTACAGGGGATCTCGAGCAGTACTTC
TRBV2	TRBJ2-7	14	NA	NA	CASSLTEASYEQYF	TGTGCCAGCTCCCTGACCGAGGCGTCCTACGAGCAGTACTTC
TRBV27	TRBJ1-6	17	NA	NA	CASSLRITAFYNSPLHF	TGTGCCAGCAGTTTACGGATTACAGCCTTTTATAATTCACCCCTCCACTTT
TRBV20-1	TRBJ2-1	11	once	NA	CSADSNNEQFF	TGCAGTGCGGACAGTAACAATGAGCAGTTCTTC
TRBV5-6	TRBJ2-4	14	NA	NA	CASSLDDIGNSQYF	TGTGCCAGCAGCTTGGATGACATCGGAAACAGTCAGTACTTC
TRBV5-4	TRBJ1-5	13	NA	NA	CASSLDTYQPQHF	TGTGCCAGCAGCCTGGACACCTATCAGCCCCAGCATTTT
TRBV2	TRBJ1-1	14	NA	TRBD1	CASRTGQGDTEAFF	TGTGCCAGCAGAACGGGACAGGGGGACACTGAAGCTTTCTTT
TRBV5-6	TRBJ1-2	14	once	NA	CASSPTGQDYGYTF	TGTGCCAGCAGCCCTACGGGACAAGACTATGGCTACACCTTC
TRBV7-3	TRBJ2-1	13	NA	NA	CASSSRDNNEQFF	TGTGCCAGCAGCAGCCGGGATAACAATGAGCAGTTCTTC